This T cell receptor beta chain was recovered during a study of regulatory T cells in long-lasting Graves disease. Findings of the study overall: With persistent disease, TRBV28, TRBJ1-2 and TRBJ2-5 were the favored segments. Persistent patients shared about 2,800 public clonotypes among themselves. Newly diagnosed patients shared fewer, at some 900.

This clonotype was counted between two and nine times. What it binds is not known. Sample time point: persistent/refractory GD, antithyroid drugs over 5 years with positive TRAb. RNA isolated from PBMCs was used to make the TCR library. Germline V gives CDR1 SQVTM, CDR2 ANQGSEA. Trimming removed 4 bases from V and 5 bases from J, with 5 bases in between. The CDR3 has 10 residues. According to the study, TCR beta libraries were built with iRepertoire HTBI primers and CDR3-region Arm-PCR. In the original workflow: Among the samples, 60 or so TRBV and some 13 TRBJ segments were identified. A single record per CDR3 protein comes from TCRdb applying MiXCR to the multiplex PCR reads. In this record, the V and J calls reflect TCRdb's handling and not the investigators' own analysis. The sample gives some 430,000 distinct CDR3 sequences, 20% to 25% of which show up once; around 7% is in the top ten.

This clonotype originated in a female donor with Graves disease. Sequenced material: peripheral blood mononuclear cells (PBMCs), taken when the disease was refractory, from a patient treated with antithyroid drugs. The chain recombines TRBV29-1 with TRBJ2-5; D unclear. CDR3 protein: CSVALETQYF. CDR3 DNA sequence: TGCAGCGTTGCTTTGGAGACCCAGTACTTC.